What follows are 3 T cell receptor beta chains derived from one specimen sequenced in a study of T-cell reconstitution after alpha-beta-depleted transplantation in children. The library targeted TCRbeta and was prepared with unique molecular identifiers. From the PCR reads, TCRdb called clonotypes with MiXCR, one entry per CDR3 protein. The profile shows hundreds of thousands of distinct CDR3 sequences, about an eighth of them singletons. The material was PBMCs, mostly from graft donor cells, obtained 360 days after TCRalphabeta/CD19-depleted stem cell transplant. These receptors originate from a male patient between 5 and 17 years old who had a stem cell transplant for acute myeloid leukemia, so the T cells may come from the graft donor.

This clonotype was picked up a small number of times. The chain joins TRBV15 to TRBJ2-1; D is possibly TRBD2 (5 bases). Germline V CDR1 and CDR2: LNHNV, YYDKDF (reference sequence). The length of the CDR3 is 12 residues. V lost 5 bases and J lost 9, with 11 bases in between. The CDR3 is CATSSSPSEQFF. As DNA, the CDR3 is TGTGCCACCAGCTCTAGCCCCTCTGAGCAGTTCTTC.

The rearrangement links TRBV4-2 to TRBJ2-5; possibly TRBD1 for D (5 bases). The CDR3 contains 14 residues. V gave up 0 bases and J gave up 5 bases, with 10 bases separating them. CDR1 LGHNA and CDR2 YNFKEQ come from the germline V gene. The CDR3 protein is CASSQDPKGETQYF. The CDR3 nucleotides are TGTGCCAGCAGCCAAGACCCCAAGGGGGAGACCCAGTACTTC.

The rearrangement links TRBV2 to TRBJ2-1, with unresolved D. The CDR3 consists of 19 residues. V lost 8 bases and J lost 0, with 26 bases in between. Per germline, CDR1 SNHLY and CDR2 FYNNEI. CDR3 in amino acids: CASQPVAPKKISSYNEQFF. The CDR3 region has the DNA TGTGCCAGCCAGCCTGTGGCGCCGAAAAAAATTAGCTCCTACAATGAGCAGTTCTTC.